A single sample gave rise to the 21 T cell receptor beta chains below, sequenced in a study of blood T cells in healthy people across ages. Through a sample-barcoded 5' primer and a J-beta primer mix, a second PCR was run for about 6 to 11 cycles. MiXCR was run by TCRdb on the 5' RACE reads, yielding one entry per CDR3 protein. The data hold about 750,000 distinct CDR3 sequences, with approximately 53% observed a single time. Specimen: blood. These TCRs come from a man aged 80 or over in good health.

The gene calls are TRBV14 and TRBJ2-4; tentative D call: TRBD1 (5 bases). Germline V gene data show CDR1 as SGHDN and CDR2 as FVKESK. The CDR3 runs 17 residues. The V end was cut by 6 bases, the J end by 2 bases, with 20 bases between. The CDR3 nucleotides are TGTGCCAGCAGTCCATCGGATTTGGCAGGGCCCAAAAACATTCAGTACTTC. Translated, it gives CASSPSDLAGPKNIQYF. The whole variable domain, remainder taken from reference TRBV14 and TRBJ2-4, is EAGVTQFPSHSVIEKGQTVTLRCDPISGHDNLYWYRRVMGKEIKFLLHFVKESKQDESGMPNNRFLAERTGGTYSTLKVQPAELEDSGVYFCASSPSDLAGPKNIQYFGAGTRLSVL.

This sequence joins TRBV30 and TRBJ2-3; D assignment may be TRBD1 or TRBD2 (5 bases each). V was clipped by 4 bases and J by 6 bases, with 14 bases between them. CDR1 is GTSNPN, CDR2 SVGIG, per germline (reference sequence). CDR3 length equals 13 residues. CDR3 loop: CAWNMRGADTQYF. In nucleotides, the CDR3 is TGTGCCTGGAATATGAGGGGCGCCGATACGCAGTATTTT.

The genes are TRBV9 and TRBJ1-5; D gene unclear. The CDR3 length is 17 residues. Germline values: CDR1 SGDLS, CDR2 YYNGEE. V was pared by 0 bases and J by 2 bases, with 15 bases between. CDR3 coding DNA: TGTGCCAGCAGCGTAGGGGATCACGCCGCGGGCAATCAGCCCCAGCATTTT. This sequence encodes CASSVGDHAAGNQPQHF.

The V and J genes are TRBV18 and TRBJ2-3; the match to TRBD2 covers 9 bases. The ends lost 4 bases at V and 14 bases at J; junction bases unmatched: 16. Germline CDR1 and CDR2: KGHSH and LQKENI. CDR3 length: 15 amino acids. The CDR3 sequence: CASSLTSGPHRYAYF. The CDR3 nucleotides read TGTGCCAGCTCACTCACTAGCGGGCCACACAGATACGCGTATTTT.

This clonotype has more than one count but fewer than ten. The chain has TRBV27 and TRBJ2-4; the match to TRBD2 covers 7 bases. CDR1 and CDR2 (germline): MNHEY, SMNVEV (reference sequence). The CDR3 has 15 amino acids. V was pared by 1 base and J by 13 bases, with 13 bases of the junction left unmatched. The DNA for the CDR3 is TGTGCCAGCAGTTTATTGGCTAGCGGAGGGCGGGAGCAGTACTTC. Translation gives CASSLLASGGREQYF.

This clonotype was picked up a small number of times. The gene calls are TRBV20-1 and TRBJ2-7; 12 nucleotides match TRBD2. The V gene end was trimmed by 3 bases and the J gene end by 4 bases; junction bases not matched to a gene: 4. The CDR3 contains 14 residues. CDR1 and CDR2 (germline): DFQATT, SNEGSKA (reference sequence). The CDR3 is CSASGLAGGYEQYF. CDR3 coding DNA: TGCAGTGCTAGCGGCCTAGCGGGAGGGTACGAGCAGTACTTC.

The V call is TRBV14, the J call TRBJ2-3, with D unclear. Trimming took 4 bases from V and 6 from J, leaving 20 bases between them. This CDR3 spans 16 amino acids. Germline assignment: CDR1 SGHDN and CDR2 FVKESK. For the CDR3, the DNA is TGTGCCAGCAGCCGAGATCTTAAGGGAAAAGGGGATACGCAGTATTTT. The encoded protein is CASSRDLKGKGDTQYF.

This chain connects TRBV14 to TRBJ1-6; no clear D gene. This CDR3 is 15 amino acids long. Trimming shortened V by 2 bases and J by 5 bases, and 10 bases separated the two germline ends. The germline gives CDR1 SGHDN, CDR2 FVKESK. Here the CDR3 reads CASSQRLGNNSPLHF. The CDR3 nucleotides read TGTGCCAGCAGCCAACGGTTAGGGAATAATTCACCCCTCCACTTT.

V is TRBV5-5 and J is TRBJ2-1; possibly TRBD1 or TRBD2 for D (5 bases each). Looked up from germline, CDR1 is SGHKS and CDR2 is YYEKEE (reference sequence). The CDR3 covers 13 residues. V dropped 4 bases and J dropped 7 bases, with 12 bases sitting between them. The CDR3 reads CASSVGVGNEQFF. The DNA of the CDR3 is TGTGCCAGCAGCGTGGGGGTGGGGAATGAGCAGTTCTTC.

The rearrangement links TRBV11-2 to TRBJ2-1; D possibly corresponds to TRBD1 (7 bases). The CDR3 extends over 16 amino acids. Germline V CDR1 and CDR2: SGHAT, FQNNGV. Trimming removed 5 bases from V and 1 base from J, with 15 bases in between. DNA of the CDR3: TGTGCCAGCAGCCCCCAACCAGGGGGGTCCTACAATGAGCAGTTCTTC. It encodes CASSPQPGGSYNEQFF.

V gene TRBV11-2 combines with J gene TRBJ2-7; tentative D call: TRBD1 (6 bases). CDR1 and CDR2 from the germline V gene are SGHAT and FQNNGV. V was shortened by 5 bases and J by 2 bases, with 19 bases between the two germline ends. The CDR3 runs 16 residues. The CDR3 DNA reads TGTGCCAGCAGCCCCGATGGACAGAGGCTTACCTACGAGCAGTACTTC. The encoded protein is CASSPDGQRLTYEQYF.

The chain recombines TRBV20-1 with TRBJ1-5, with no clear D. CDR3 size: 15 residues. Germline V gene sequence: CDR1 DFQATT, CDR2 SNEGSKA (reference sequence). Trimming pared 1 base from V and 2 bases from J, leaving 12 bases between. The CDR3 DNA follows: TGCAGTGCTAGAGTCCCTGGATTCGGCAATCAGCCCCAGCATTTT. As protein: CSARVPGFGNQPQHF.

This clonotype turned up a few times. The chain is built from TRBV20-1 and TRBJ2-1; 9 bases map to TRBD2. The germline V gene has CDR1 DFQATT and CDR2 SNEGSKA (reference sequence). V shed 6 bases, J shed 7 bases, and the junction held 13 bases outside the gene matches. The CDR3 spans 15 residues. The CDR3 coding sequence is TGCAGTGCAAAAGTCGGGACTAGCCATCGGAATGAGCAGTTCTTC. The encoded protein is CSAKVGTSHRNEQFF.

The chain has TRBV27 and TRBJ1-1; maybe TRBD1 (5 bases). Germline CDR1 MNHEY, CDR2 SMNVEV (reference sequence). V lost 7 bases to trimming and J lost 4 bases, with 13 bases between them. CDR3 length: 13 residues. CDR3 loop: CASTNQGGTEAFF. The CDR3, as DNA: TGTGCCAGCACTAACCAGGGAGGCACTGAAGCTTTCTTT.

The chain recombines TRBV2 with TRBJ2-5; 9 nucleotides align to TRBD1. The DNA end favors TRBJ2-7, so the J call may be wrong. The CDR3 totals 14 residues. In germline, CDR1 is SNHLY, CDR2 FYNNEI. The CDR3 is CASSIQGARGEQYF. The CDR3 DNA is TGTGCCAGCAGCATACAGGGGGCGCGGGGCGAGCAGTACTTC.

The chain recombines TRBV12-3 or TRBV12-4 with TRBJ2-3; D not certain. The CDR3 consists of 13 residues. Trimming stripped 5 bases from V and 6 bases from J, with 12 bases between. The CDR3 loop is CASSPRSEDTQYF. For the CDR3, the DNA is TGTGCCAGCAGTCCGAGGTCGGAGGATACGCAGTATTTT.

This clonotype was observed a few times. V is TRBV6-5 and J is TRBJ2-6; no reliable D call. V lost 6 bases and J 0 bases, leaving 9 bases between the germline ends. The CDR3 sequence is 15 residues long. Germline CDR1 reads MNHEY; CDR2 reads SVGAGI. The CDR3 loop is CASRSQISGANVLTF. The DNA of the CDR3 is TGTGCCAGCAGAAGTCAGATCTCTGGGGCCAACGTCCTGACTTTC.

The chain recombines TRBV29-1 with TRBJ2-1; 10 nucleotides line up with TRBD2. Germline CDR1 and CDR2: SQVTM and ANQGSEA. V dropped 7 bases and J dropped 9; count of bases not matched to a gene: 12. The CDR3 covers 14 residues. The CDR3: CSDRTSGGVGEQFF. CDR3 sequence (DNA): TGCAGCGACCGGACTAGCGGTGGTGTCGGTGAGCAGTTCTTC.

A word on this clonotype: The junction shows a germline mismatch at one end, possibly a read error. The V call is TRBV3-1, the J call TRBJ2-5, with TRBD2 identical over 9 bases. Near its end, the DNA agrees better with TRBJ2-7, so the J call may be wrong. CDR1 is LGHDT and CDR2 is YNNKEL in the germline V gene (reference sequence). This CDR3 has 17 residues. CDR3 nucleotides: TGTGCCAGCAGCCAAGGGCTGCGGGAGGGCCTATCCTGCGAGCAGTACTTC. Translation gives CASSQGLREGLSCEQYF.

V usage is TRBV29-1 and J usage is TRBJ2-2; 7 positions agree with TRBD1. The germline V gene encodes CDR1 SQVTM and CDR2 ANQGSEA. With 5 bases clipped from V and 0 bases from J, the junction kept 3 bases outside the gene matches. This CDR3 is 14 amino acids long. CDR3 protein: CSVTGVSNTGELFF. The CDR3 DNA is TGCAGCGTTACAGGGGTTTCGAACACCGGGGAGCTGTTTTTT.

This clonotype was picked up one time. V usage is TRBV6-6 and J usage is TRBJ1-5; D is perhaps TRBD1 (5 bases). Germline values: CDR1 MNHNY, CDR2 SVGAGI (reference sequence). V gave up 5 bases and J gave up 4 bases, with 9 bases separating them. The CDR3 totals 13 residues. The CDR3 nucleotides read TGTGCCAGCAGTGTGGACACGAATCAGCCCCAGCATTTT. It specifies CASSVDTNQPQHF.